Listed here are 25 T cell receptor beta chains from one sample, sequenced in a study of neoadjuvant anti-PD-1 for oral cavity cancer. The assay was immunoSEQ multiplex PCR, and TCRdb's table has in-frame clones only and misses some. This table has 72,000 or so clones, about 83% appearing once. Sample: PBMCs, taken before nivolumab (anti-PD-1) treatment. These TCRs come from a person between 35 and 79 years old with oral cavity squamous cell carcinoma.

The chain couples TRBV6-1 to TRBJ2-3; D not resolved. CDR1 is MNHNS, CDR2 SASEGT, per germline. CDR3 length: 12 residues. V was shortened by 3 bases and J by 3 bases, with 4 bases between the two germline ends. The CDR3 DNA reads TGTGCCAGCAGTGAGGGAACAGATACGCAGTATTTT. It is translated as CASSEGTDTQYF.

CDR3 bases: TGTGCCAGCAGTTTATCAACCCGGGACGGGCAGTTCTTC. It codes for CASSLSTRDGQFF. The genes are TRBV7-3 and TRBJ2-1; TRBD1 or TRBD2 may be the D gene (5 bases each). The germline V gene has CDR1 SGHTA and CDR2 FQGTGA. CDR3 length: 13 residues. Trimming shortened V by 6 bases and J by 12 bases, and 18 bases separated the two germline ends.

The V call is TRBV2, the J call TRBJ1-1; D possibly corresponds to TRBD1 (6 bases). The germline gives CDR1 SNHLY, CDR2 FYNNEI. The CDR3 is made up of 14 amino acids. V was cut by 7 bases and J by 0 bases, with 12 bases left in between. CDR3 protein: CASIMDRLNTEAFF. CDR3 sequence (DNA): TGTGCCAGCATTATGGACAGACTGAACACTGAAGCTTTCTTT.

For this clone: The same CDR3 can be traced to other DNA sequences in this sample. The rearrangement uses TRBV20-1 and TRBJ2-1; D not certain. There are 11 residues in the CDR3. Germline CDR1 DFQATT, CDR2 SNEGSKA (reference sequence). V dropped 0 bases and J dropped 10 bases, with 7 bases sitting between them. The CDR3 DNA reads TGCAGTGCTAGAGATAGGTACGAGCAGTTCTTC. Its protein product is CSARDRYEQFF.

The rearrangement joins TRBV6-6 to TRBJ1-3; D perhaps matches TRBD1 (6 bases). CDR1 and CDR2 (germline): MNHNY, SVGAGI (reference sequence). Trimming cost V 8 bases and J 1 base, with 9 bases left between them. This CDR3 has 13 residues. CDR3 in amino acids: CASVQGSGNTIYF. The CDR3 DNA sequence: TGTGCCAGCGTACAGGGATCTGGAAACACCATATATTTT.

The V call is TRBV19, the J call TRBJ1-1; D is unclear. V was cut by 6 bases and J by 1 base, with 9 bases left in between. The CDR3 has 13 residues. CDR1 and CDR2 (germline): LNHDA, SQIVND (reference sequence). This CDR3 is CASRHRGNTEAFF. CDR3 nucleotide sequence: TGTGCCAGTAGGCACCGGGGGAACACTGAAGCTTTCTTT.

This chain uses TRBV6-4 with TRBJ1-2, with a tentative D call TRBD1 (6 bases). V was cut by 2 bases and J by 3 bases, with 25 bases left in between. CDR3 length: 19 residues. CDR1 and CDR2 from the germline V gene are MRHNA and SNTAGT. CDR3 region: CASSDHPWGQGEMYYGYTF. CDR3 coding DNA: TGTGCCAGCAGTGACCACCCTTGGGGGCAGGGAGAGATGTACTATGGCTACACCTTC.

The chain is built from TRBV2 and TRBJ2-7, with TRBD2 matching over 9 bases. Germline assignment: CDR1 SNHLY and CDR2 FYNNEI. This CDR3 is 16 amino acids long. The V gene end was trimmed by 1 base and the J gene end by 2 bases; junction bases not matched to a gene: 6. CDR3: CASSEVWVAGAYEQYF. The CDR3 bases are TGTGCCAGCAGTGAAGTATGGGTAGCGGGAGCCTACGAGCAGTACTTC.

The chain uses TRBV6-1 and TRBJ1-6; 9 positions agree with TRBD1. With V trimmed by 7 bases and J by 9 bases, 7 bases remained unmatched. Germline-derived CDR1 and CDR2 are MNHNS and SASEGT. CDR3 length equals 14 residues. CDR3 region: CASTSGQGFSPLHF. CDR3 nucleotide sequence: TGTGCCAGCACCTCGGGACAGGGCTTTTCACCCCTCCACTTT.

This chain connects TRBV7-2 to TRBJ1-1, with 7 bases fitting TRBD1. Germline CDR1 reads SGHTA; CDR2 reads FQGNSA. V shed 6 bases and J 4 bases; nucleotides not matched to a gene: 17. This CDR3 spans 17 amino acids. CDR3 DNA: TGTGCCAGCAGAATCCAACGGGACAGCCTGGGGGGCACTGAAGCTTTCTTT. This encodes CASRIQRDSLGGTEAFF.

The CDR3 region has the DNA TGTGCCAGCAGACCCTGGGGACAGCAGGCCAATGAGCAGTTCTTC. Its protein product is CASRPWGQQANEQFF. The chain recombines TRBV11-2 with TRBJ2-1; 7 bases map to TRBD1. Trimming removed 6 bases from V and 6 bases from J; junction bases left unmatched: 11. This CDR3 has 15 amino acids. From germline, CDR1 is SGHAT and CDR2 FQNNGV.

The chain couples TRBV6-6 to TRBJ1-1, with D possibly TRBD1 on 5 matching bases. V was pared by 6 bases and J by 1 base, with 15 bases between. The CDR3 totals 15 residues. Germline lookup yields CDR1 MNHNY and CDR2 SVGAGI (reference sequence). CDR3 sequence (DNA): TGTGCCAGCAGACGAACTGGGACGGGGAACACTGAAGCTTTCTTT. Translating gives CASRRTGTGNTEAFF.

CDR3 residues: CASSEPRQGLVETQYF. DNA of the CDR3: TGTGCCAGCAGTGAACCGCGACAGGGACTGGTAGAGACCCAGTACTTC. V is TRBV6-1 and J is TRBJ2-5; perhaps TRBD1 as D (7 bases). V shed 2 bases and J shed 4 bases, with 17 bases lying between them. CDR1 and CDR2 from the germline V gene are MNHNS and SASEGT. The CDR3 extends over 16 amino acids.

The chain employs TRBV5-1 and TRBJ2-1; unclear D gene. Germline CDR1 SGHRS, CDR2 YFSETQ. The CDR3 has 14 amino acids. V shed 4 bases and J shed 4 bases, with 12 bases lying between them. The CDR3 DNA reads TGCGCCAGCAGCAGATCGGAACGGTACAATGAGCAGTTCTTC. It encodes CASSRSERYNEQFF.

The rearrangement joins TRBV9 to TRBJ2-1; 13 bases align to TRBD2. Trimming removed 3 bases from V and 4 bases from J; junction bases left unmatched: 7. This CDR3 is 17 amino acids long. The germline CDR1 and CDR2 sequences are SGDLS and YYNGEE. CDR3 DNA: TGTGCCAGCAGCGCCGGGACTAGCGGGATTGTGTACAATGAGCAGTTCTTC. It is translated as CASSAGTSGIVYNEQFF.

The chain carries TRBV7-6 and TRBJ2-5; TRBD1 or TRBD2 may be the D gene (5 bases each). V lost 4 bases to trimming and J lost 1 base, with 13 bases between them. CDR1 SGHVS and CDR2 FNYEAQ come from the germline V gene. This CDR3 comprises 15 residues. The chain's CDR3 is CASSSRGGTQETQYF. DNA of the CDR3: TGTGCCAGCAGCTCACGTGGTGGGACCCAAGAGACCCAGTACTTC.

The chain joins TRBV25-1 to TRBJ1-6; no reliable D call. CDR3 length: 14 residues. V was clipped by 6 bases and J by 0 bases, with 6 bases between them. Germline V lookup: CDR1 MGHDK, CDR2 SYGVNS. The CDR3 region is CASRQSSYNSPLHF. DNA for the CDR3: TGTGCCAGCAGGCAGAGCTCCTATAATTCACCCCTCCACTTT.

The chain has TRBV27 and TRBJ2-7; D tentatively reads TRBD1 or TRBD2 (5 bases each). Germline values: CDR1 MNHEY, CDR2 SMNVEV (reference sequence). V was shortened by 7 bases and J by 0 bases, with 19 bases between the two germline ends. The CDR3 is made up of 16 amino acids. This CDR3 reads CASKFNQRGNSYEQYF. The CDR3 coding sequence is TGTGCCAGCAAGTTTAATCAGAGGGGAAACTCCTACGAGCAGTACTTC.

This clone was observed once. The genes are TRBV11-2 and TRBJ2-1, with D maybe TRBD1 (5 bases). The CDR3 is 14 amino acids. Looked up from germline, CDR1 is SGHAT and CDR2 is FQNNGV. V gave up 5 bases and J gave up 2 bases, with 10 bases separating them. The chain's CDR3 is CASSQPGTYNEQFF. The DNA of the CDR3 is TGTGCCAGCAGCCAACCAGGGACCTACAATGAGCAGTTCTTC.

The gene calls are TRBV6-5 and TRBJ2-2; D is ambiguous. Germline lookup yields CDR1 MNHEY and CDR2 SVGAGI. The CDR3 is 13 amino acids. The V end was cut by 2 bases, the J end by 4 bases, with 5 bases between. CDR3 region: CASSYPGTGELFF. DNA for the CDR3: TGTGCCAGCAGTTACCCGGGCACCGGGGAGCTGTTTTTT.

The chain couples TRBV18 to TRBJ2-7; the D gene is possibly TRBD2 (6 bases). The CDR3 runs to 14 residues. Germline V gene data show CDR1 as KGHSH and CDR2 as LQKENI. Trimming stripped 6 bases from V and 3 bases from J, with 15 bases between. The CDR3 DNA sequence: TGTGCCAGCTCCCGGGGAGGAGACCTCTACGAGCAGTACTTC. It is translated as CASSRGGDLYEQYF. The whole variable domain, remainder taken from reference TRBV18 and TRBJ2-7, is NAGVMQNPRHLVRRRGQEARLRCSPMKGHSHVYWYRQLPEEGLKFMVYLQKENIIDESGMPKERFSAEFPKEGPSILRIQQVVRGDSAAYFCASSRGGDLYEQYFGPGTRLTVT.

The V and J genes are TRBV11-2 and TRBJ1-1, with no clear D. V was clipped by 4 bases and J by 10 bases, with 16 bases between them. The CDR3 is 13 residues long. Per the germline V gene, CDR1 is SGHAT and CDR2 is FQNNGV. The DNA of the CDR3 is TGTGCCAGCAGCTCCCCCAGGTCACGCGGAGCTTTCTTT. Translating gives CASSSPRSRGAFF.

The chain uses TRBV11-3 and TRBJ2-1, with D unclear. The CDR3 is 16 amino acids. Germline V gene lookup returns CDR1 SGHNT and CDR2 YENEEA. V lost 4 bases, J lost 7 bases, and 20 bases lay in between. CDR3 nucleotides: TGTGCCAGCAGCTCCACTGGCATAAATGGGAAAAATGAGCAGTTCTTC. It translates to CASSSTGINGKNEQFF. The complete variable domain, with remaining parts taken from reference TRBV11-3 and TRBJ2-1, reads EAGVVQSPRYKIIEKKQPVAFWCNPISGHNTLYWYLQNLGQGPELLIRYENEEAVDDSQLPKDRFSAERLKGVDSTLKIQPAELGDSAVYLCASSSTGINGKNEQFFGPGTRLTVL.

The count of this clone is one. This chain connects TRBV10-3 to TRBJ2-7; possibly TRBD1 for D (6 bases). V was clipped by 8 bases and J by 3 bases, with 20 bases between them. The CDR3 spans 15 residues. Germline V gene sequence: CDR1 ENHRY, CDR2 SYGVKD. The CDR3 DNA reads as TGTGCCATCGGGGGCAAACGGCGAAATAACTACGAGCAGTACTTC. Encoded protein: CAIGGKRRNNYEQYF.

The rearrangement joins TRBV30 to TRBJ2-3; 7 bases agree with TRBD2. Germline V gene data show CDR1 as GTSNPN and CDR2 as SVGIG (reference sequence). This CDR3 is built from 12 residues. V shed 4 bases, J shed 11 bases, and the junction held 9 bases outside the gene matches. This CDR3 reads CAWNLLTGGQYF. In nucleotides, the CDR3 is TGTGCCTGGAATCTCTTGACGGGGGGGCAGTATTTT.